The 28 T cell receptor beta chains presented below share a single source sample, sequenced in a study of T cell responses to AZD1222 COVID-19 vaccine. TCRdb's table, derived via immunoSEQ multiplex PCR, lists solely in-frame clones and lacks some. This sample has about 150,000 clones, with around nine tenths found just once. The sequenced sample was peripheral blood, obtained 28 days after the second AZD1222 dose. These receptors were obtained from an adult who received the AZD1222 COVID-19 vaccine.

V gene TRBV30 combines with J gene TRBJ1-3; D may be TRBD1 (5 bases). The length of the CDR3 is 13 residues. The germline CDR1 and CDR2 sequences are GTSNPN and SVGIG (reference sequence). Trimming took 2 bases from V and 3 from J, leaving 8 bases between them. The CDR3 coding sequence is TGTGCCTGGAGTCCAGGGTTTGGAAACACCATATATTTT. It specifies CAWSPGFGNTIYF.

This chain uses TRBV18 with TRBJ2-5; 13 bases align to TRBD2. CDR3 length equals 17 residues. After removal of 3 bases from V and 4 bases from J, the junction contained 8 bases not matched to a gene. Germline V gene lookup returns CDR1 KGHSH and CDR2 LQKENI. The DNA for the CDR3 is TGTGCCAGCTCACCGCGGACTAGCGGGAGCACGGGAGAGACCCAGTACTTC. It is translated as CASSPRTSGSTGETQYF.

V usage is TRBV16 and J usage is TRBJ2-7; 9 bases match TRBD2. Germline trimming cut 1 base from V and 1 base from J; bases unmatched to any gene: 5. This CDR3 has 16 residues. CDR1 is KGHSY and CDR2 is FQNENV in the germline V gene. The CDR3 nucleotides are TGTGCCAGCAGCCAATATGGGCTAGCGGGGTCCTACGAGCAGTACTTC. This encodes CASSQYGLAGSYEQYF.

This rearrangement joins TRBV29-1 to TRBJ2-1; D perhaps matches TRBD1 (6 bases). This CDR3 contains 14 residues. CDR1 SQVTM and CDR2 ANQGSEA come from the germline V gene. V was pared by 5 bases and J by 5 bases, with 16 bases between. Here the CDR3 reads CSVRMGTYNNEQFF. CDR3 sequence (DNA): TGCAGCGTTCGAATGGGGACATACAACAATGAGCAGTTCTTC.

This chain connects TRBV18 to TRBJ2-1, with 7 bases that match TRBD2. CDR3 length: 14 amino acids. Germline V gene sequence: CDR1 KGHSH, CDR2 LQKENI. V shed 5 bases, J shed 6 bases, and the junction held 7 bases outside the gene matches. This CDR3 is CASSRRESVNEQFF. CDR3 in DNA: TGTGCCAGCTCAAGGCGGGAGTCGGTCAATGAGCAGTTCTTC.

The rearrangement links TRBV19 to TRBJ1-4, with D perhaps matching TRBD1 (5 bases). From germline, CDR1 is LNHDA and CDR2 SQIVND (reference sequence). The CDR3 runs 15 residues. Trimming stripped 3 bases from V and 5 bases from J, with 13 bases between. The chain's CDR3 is CASSIVPGLNEKLFF. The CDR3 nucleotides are TGTGCCAGTAGTATCGTCCCGGGACTAAATGAAAAACTGTTTTTT.

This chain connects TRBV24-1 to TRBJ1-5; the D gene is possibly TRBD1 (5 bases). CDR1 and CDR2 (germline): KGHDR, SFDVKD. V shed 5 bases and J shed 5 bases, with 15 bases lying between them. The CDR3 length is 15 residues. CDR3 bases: TGTGCCACCAGTGCAGGGCGAAGATCTGATCAGCCCCAGCATTTT. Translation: CATSAGRRSDQPQHF.

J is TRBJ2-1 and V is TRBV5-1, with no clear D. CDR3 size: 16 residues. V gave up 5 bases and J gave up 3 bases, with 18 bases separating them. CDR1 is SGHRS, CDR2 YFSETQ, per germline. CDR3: CASSSTRSPFYNEQFF. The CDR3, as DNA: TGCGCCAGCAGTTCTACACGGTCCCCCTTCTACAATGAGCAGTTCTTC.

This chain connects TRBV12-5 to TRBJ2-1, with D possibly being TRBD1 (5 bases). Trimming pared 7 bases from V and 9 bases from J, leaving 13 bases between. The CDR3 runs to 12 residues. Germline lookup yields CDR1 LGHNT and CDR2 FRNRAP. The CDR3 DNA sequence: TGTGCTAGTGAGGCTCATAGGGGTGAGCAGTTCTTC. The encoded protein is CASEAHRGEQFF.

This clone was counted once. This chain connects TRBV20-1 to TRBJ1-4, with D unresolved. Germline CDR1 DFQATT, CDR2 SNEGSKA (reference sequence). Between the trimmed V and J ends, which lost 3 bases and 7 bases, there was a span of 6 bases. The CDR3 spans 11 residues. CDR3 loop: CSASRVEKLFF. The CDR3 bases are TGCAGTGCTAGTCGCGTTGAAAAACTGTTTTTT.

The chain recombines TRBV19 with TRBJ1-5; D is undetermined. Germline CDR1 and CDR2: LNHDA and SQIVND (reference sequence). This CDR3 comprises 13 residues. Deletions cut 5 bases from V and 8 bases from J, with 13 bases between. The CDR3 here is CASSRLGTEPQHF. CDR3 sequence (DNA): TGTGCCAGTAGTCGGTTAGGAACAGAGCCCCAGCATTTT. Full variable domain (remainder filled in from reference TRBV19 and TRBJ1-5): DGGITQSPKYLFRKEGQNVTLSCEQNLNHDAMYWYRQDPGQGLRLIYYSQIVNDFQKGDIAEGYSVSREKKESFPLTVTSAQKNPTAFYLCASSRLGTEPQHFGDGTRLSIL.

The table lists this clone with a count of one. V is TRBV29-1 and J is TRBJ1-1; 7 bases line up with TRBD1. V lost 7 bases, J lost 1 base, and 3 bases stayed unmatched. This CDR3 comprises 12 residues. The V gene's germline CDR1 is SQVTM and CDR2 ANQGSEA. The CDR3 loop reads CSGGQWNTEAFF. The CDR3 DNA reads TGCAGCGGGGGACAGTGGAACACTGAAGCTTTCTTT.

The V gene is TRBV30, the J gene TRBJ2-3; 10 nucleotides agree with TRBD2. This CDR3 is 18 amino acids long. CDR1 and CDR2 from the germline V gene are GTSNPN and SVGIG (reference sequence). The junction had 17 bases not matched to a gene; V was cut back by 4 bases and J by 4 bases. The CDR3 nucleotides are TGTGCCTGGACCGGCCTAGCGGGAGATAAGGGCTGGGCAGATACGCAGTATTTT. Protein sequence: CAWTGLAGDKGWADTQYF.

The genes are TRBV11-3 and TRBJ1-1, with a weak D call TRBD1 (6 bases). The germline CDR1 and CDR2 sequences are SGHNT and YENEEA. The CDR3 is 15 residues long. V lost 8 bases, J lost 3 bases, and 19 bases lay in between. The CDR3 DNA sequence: TGTGCCAGCCACCTTTTTGGGGGCTTGCACACTGAAGCTTTCTTT. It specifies CASHLFGGLHTEAFF. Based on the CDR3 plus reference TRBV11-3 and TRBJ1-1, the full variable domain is EAGVVQSPRYKIIEKKQPVAFWCNPISGHNTLYWYLQNLGQGPELLIRYENEEAVDDSQLPKDRFSAERLKGVDSTLKIQPAELGDSAVYLCASHLFGGLHTEAFFGQGTRLTVV.

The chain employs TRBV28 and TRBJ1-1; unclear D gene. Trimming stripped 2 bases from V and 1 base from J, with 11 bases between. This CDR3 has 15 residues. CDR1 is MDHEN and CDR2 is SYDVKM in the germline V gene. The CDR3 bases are TGTGCCAGCAGTTTAATTGTTCGGCAGAACACTGAAGCTTTCTTT. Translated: CASSLIVRQNTEAFF.

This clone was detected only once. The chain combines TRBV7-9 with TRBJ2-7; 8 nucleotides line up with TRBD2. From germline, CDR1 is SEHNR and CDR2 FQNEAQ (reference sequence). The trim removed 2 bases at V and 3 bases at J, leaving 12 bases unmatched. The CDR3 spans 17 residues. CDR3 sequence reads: CASSLYGTSGSIYEQYF. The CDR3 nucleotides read TGTGCCAGCAGCTTATATGGTACAAGCGGGAGTATCTACGAGCAGTACTTC.

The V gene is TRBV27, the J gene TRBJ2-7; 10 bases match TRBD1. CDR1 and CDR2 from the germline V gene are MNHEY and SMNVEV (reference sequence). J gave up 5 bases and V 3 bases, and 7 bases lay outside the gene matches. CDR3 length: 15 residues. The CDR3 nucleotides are TGTGCCAGCAGTTTTACCCCGACAGGGGGCAACGAGCAGTACTTC. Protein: CASSFTPTGGNEQYF.

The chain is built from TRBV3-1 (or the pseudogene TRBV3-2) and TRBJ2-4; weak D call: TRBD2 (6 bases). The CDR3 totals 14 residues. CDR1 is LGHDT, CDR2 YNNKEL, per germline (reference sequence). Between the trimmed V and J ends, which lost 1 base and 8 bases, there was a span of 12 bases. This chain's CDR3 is CASSQVSGEDIQYF. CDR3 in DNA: TGTGCCAGCAGCCAAGTTTCGGGAGAGGACATTCAGTACTTC.

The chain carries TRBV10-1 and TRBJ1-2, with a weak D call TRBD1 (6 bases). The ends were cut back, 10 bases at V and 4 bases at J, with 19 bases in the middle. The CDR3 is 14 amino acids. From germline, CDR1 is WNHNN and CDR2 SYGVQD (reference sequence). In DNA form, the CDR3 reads TGCGCCAACGACCGGACAGCCTGCCGCTATGGCTACACCTTC. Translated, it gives CANDRTACRYGYTF.

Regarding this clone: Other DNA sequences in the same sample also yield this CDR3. The CDR3 DNA is TGTGCCAGCAGGAAACAGGGGAACACTGAAGCTTTCTTT. It is translated as CASRKQGNTEAFF. The chain joins TRBV27 to TRBJ1-1; TRBD1 is a possible D gene (6 bases). Germline values: CDR1 MNHEY, CDR2 SMNVEV (reference sequence). Trimming shortened V by 6 bases and J by 1 base, and 9 bases separated the two germline ends. The CDR3 covers 13 residues.

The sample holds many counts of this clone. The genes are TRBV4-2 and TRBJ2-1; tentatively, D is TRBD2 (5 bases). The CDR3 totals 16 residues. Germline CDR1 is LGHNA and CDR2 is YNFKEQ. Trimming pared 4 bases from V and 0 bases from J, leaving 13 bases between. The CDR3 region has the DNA TGTGCCAGCAGCCTAAATCTAGGGAGCTCCTACAATGAGCAGTTCTTC. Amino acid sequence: CASSLNLGSSYNEQFF.

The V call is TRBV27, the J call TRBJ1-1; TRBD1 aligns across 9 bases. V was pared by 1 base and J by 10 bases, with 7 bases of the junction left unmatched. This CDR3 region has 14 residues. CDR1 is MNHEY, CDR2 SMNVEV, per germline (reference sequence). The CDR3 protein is CASSLFPGQGLAFF. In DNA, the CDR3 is TGTGCCAGCAGTTTATTCCCCGGACAGGGGCTAGCTTTCTTT.

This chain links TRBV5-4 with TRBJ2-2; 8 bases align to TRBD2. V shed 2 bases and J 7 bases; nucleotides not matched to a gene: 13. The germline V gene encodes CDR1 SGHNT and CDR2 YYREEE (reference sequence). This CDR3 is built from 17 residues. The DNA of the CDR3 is TGTGCCAGCAGCTTAGAATCCGGGACTAGAGGTATCGGGGAGCTGTTTTTT. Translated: CASSLESGTRGIGELFF.

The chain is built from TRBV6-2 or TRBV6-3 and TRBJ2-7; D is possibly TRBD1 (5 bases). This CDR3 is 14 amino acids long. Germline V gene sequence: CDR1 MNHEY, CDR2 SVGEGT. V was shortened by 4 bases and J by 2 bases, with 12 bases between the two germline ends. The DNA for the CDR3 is TGTGCCAGCAGTTGGGGCCAGAAGGCCTACGAGCAGTACTTC. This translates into CASSWGQKAYEQYF.

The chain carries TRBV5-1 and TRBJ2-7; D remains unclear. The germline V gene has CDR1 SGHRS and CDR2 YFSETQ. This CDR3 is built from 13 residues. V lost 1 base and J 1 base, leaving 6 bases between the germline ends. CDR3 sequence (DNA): TGCGCCAGCAGCTTGATCGTGTCCTACGAGCAGTACTTC. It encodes CASSLIVSYEQYF.

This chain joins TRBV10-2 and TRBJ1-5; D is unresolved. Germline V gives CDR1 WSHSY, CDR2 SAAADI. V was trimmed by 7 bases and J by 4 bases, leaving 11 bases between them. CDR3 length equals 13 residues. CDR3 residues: CASTVERNQPQHF. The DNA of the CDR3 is TGCGCCAGCACCGTGGAGCGGAATCAGCCCCAGCATTTT.

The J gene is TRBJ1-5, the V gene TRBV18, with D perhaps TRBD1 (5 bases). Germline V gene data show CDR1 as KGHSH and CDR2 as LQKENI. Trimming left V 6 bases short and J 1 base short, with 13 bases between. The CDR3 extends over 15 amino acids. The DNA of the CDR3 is TGTGCCAGCTCCCCCGGGGGGGGAAGCAATCAGCCCCAGCATTTT. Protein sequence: CASSPGGGSNQPQHF.

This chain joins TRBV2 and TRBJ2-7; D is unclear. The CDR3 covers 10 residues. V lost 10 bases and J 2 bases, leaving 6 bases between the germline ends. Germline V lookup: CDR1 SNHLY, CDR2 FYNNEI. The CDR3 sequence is CAIRTYEQYF. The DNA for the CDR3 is TGTGCCATAAGAACCTACGAGCAGTACTTC. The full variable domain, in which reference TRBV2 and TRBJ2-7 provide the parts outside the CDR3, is EPEVTQTPSHQVTQMGQEVILRCVPISNHLYFYWYRQILGQKVEFLVSFYNNEISEKSEIFDDQFSVERPDGSNFTLKIRSTKLEDSAMYFCAIRTYEQYFGPGTRLTVT.